Described below is a single T cell receptor beta chain sequence and its context. Its antigen is as yet unknown. Reverse transcription of all isolated RNA meant that expressed TCRB transcripts were sequenced. Sequencing used immunoSEQ multiplex PCR; TCRdb keeps in-frame clones, though not all of them. The sample records just over 600,000 clones, 15% to 19% being singletons. This sample was taken from a study of beta chain features in type 1 diabetes. Study conclusions and caveats: VDJ junctions sequenced from type 1 diabetes patients showed fewer insertions and more deletions.

The source is a man younger than 30 in good health. Input material: naive CD4+ T cells from blood.

The CDR3 is CASSLGRNEKLFF. CDR3 DNA sequence: TGTGCCAGCAGCTTGGGCCGGAATGAAAAACTGTTTTTT. The rearrangement links TRBV7-9 to TRBJ1-4; D is ambiguous. CDR1 and CDR2 from the germline V gene are SEHNR and FQNEAQ (reference sequence). This CDR3 comprises 13 residues. The ends were cut back, 3 bases at V and 5 bases at J, with 7 bases in the middle.